Listed below are T cell receptor beta chains from one sample, sequenced in a study of vaccination effects on CD4 cells after COVID-19. Only in-frame clones appear in the TCRdb table, and some are missing; sequencing was by immunoSEQ multiplex PCR. The table lists over 45,000 clones, approximately 65% of them singletons. Which antigens these TCRs recognize remains unknown. Specimen: CD4+ T cells from PBMCs cultured without peptide, collected before COVID-19 vaccination. The receptor source for this set is a human donor who received a COVID-19 vaccine. CDR3s include the opening cysteine and the closing phenylalanine or tryptophan. The D gene is left open where the match is weak. Part of the rows lack a size; the others show once, few, many or a class for expanded clones.

TRBJ2-1	.	TRBV27	.	CASSRNRNEQFF	TGTGCCAGCAGCCGAAACAGAAATGAGCAGTTCTTC
TRBJ1-2	.	TRBV24-1	.	CATSDSTARGYTF	TGTGCCACCAGTGATTCCACAGCCAGGGGCTACACCTTC
TRBJ2-1	.	TRBV7-8	TRBD2	CASSLGGVAGAYNEQFF	TGTGCCAGCAGCTTAGGCGGGGTAGCGGGAGCGTACAATGAGCAGTTCTTC
TRBJ2-6	once	TRBV10-3	.	CAISDSLVAGPSGANVLTF	TGTGCCATCAGTGACAGTCTGGTGGCAGGCCCCTCTGGGGCCAACGTCCTGACTTTC
TRBJ1-6	once	TRBV27	.	CASSLGGSYNSPLHF	TGTGCCAGCAGTTTGGGGGGCTCCTATAATTCACCCCTCCACTTT
TRBJ1-2	.	TRBV2	.	CASRVDGESGYTF	TGTGCCAGCAGGGTAGATGGTGAGAGTGGCTACACCTTC
TRBJ2-7	.	TRBV27	.	CASRTTGNPSNHEQYF	TGTGCCAGCAGGACAACAGGGAATCCGAGCAACCACGAGCAGTACTTC
TRBJ2-2	.	TRBV28	.	CASRARETGELFF	TGTGCCAGCAGGGCCCGGGAGACCGGGGAGCTGTTTTTT
TRBJ1-2	few	TRBV11-2	.	CASSLGSYGYTF	TGTGCCAGCAGCTTAGGAAGCTATGGCTACACCTTC
TRBJ1-2	.	TRBV28	TRBD1	CASLRGHGYTF	TGTGCCAGCTTAAGGGGGCATGGCTACACCTTC
TRBJ1-5	.	TRBV6-2/TRBV6-3	TRBD1	CASSRDRGLLNQPQHF	TGTGCCAGCAGCCGGGACAGGGGACTGCTTAATCAGCCCCAGCATTTT
TRBJ2-2	.	TRBV3-1/TRBV3-2	.	CASSQGATGGELFF	TGTGCCAGCAGCCAAGGTGCTACAGGCGGGGAGCTGTTTTTT
TRBJ2-5	.	TRBV3-1/TRBV3-2	TRBD2	CASSHNPLLERGEETQYF	TGTGCCAGCAGCCACAACCCTCTTTTGGAGCGGGGGGAGGAGACCCAGTACTTC
TRBJ2-2	.	TRBV4-3	TRBD2	CASSQAGTTTGELFF	TGCGCCAGCAGCCAGGCCGGGACTACCACCGGGGAGCTGTTTTTT
TRBJ2-6	.	TRBV3-1/TRBV3-2	.	CASSRLGRSGANVLTF	TGTGCCAGCAGCCGGCTTGGACGCTCTGGGGCCAACGTCCTGACTTTC
TRBJ1-4	few	TRBV2	.	CASLPARRPNEKLFF	TGTGCCAGCCTCCCGGCCCGGCGGCCAAATGAAAAACTGTTTTTT
TRBJ2-1	.	TRBV5-4	TRBD2	CASSPRTSGDEQFF	TGTGCCAGCAGCCCAAGGACTAGTGGGGATGAGCAGTTCTTC
TRBJ2-1	few	TRBV5-5	.	CASSFAFSYNEQFF	TGTGCCAGCAGCTTCGCATTCTCCTACAATGAGCAGTTCTTC
TRBJ1-1	.	TRBV18	.	CASSKIRQDNTEAFF	TGTGCCAGCTCAAAGATAAGACAGGACAACACTGAAGCTTTCTTT
TRBJ1-4	.	TRBV2	.	CASSPKGPEKLFF	TGTGCCAGCAGTCCTAAGGGCCCAGAAAAACTGTTTTTT
TRBJ2-7	.	TRBV3-1/TRBV3-2	.	CASSPYPNEQYF	TGTGCCAGCAGCCCCTACCCTAACGAGCAGTACTTC
TRBJ1-1	.	TRBV5-4	.	CASSSNTIPAEAFF	TGTGCCAGCAGCTCGAATACTATCCCCGCTGAAGCTTTCTTT
TRBJ2-7	.	TRBV5-4	TRBD1	CASSLGGQGAYEQYF	TGTGCCAGCAGCTTGGGGGGACAGGGGGCCTACGAGCAGTACTTC
TRBJ2-3	.	TRBV27	TRBD2	CASRYLAGVNTDTQYF	TGTGCCAGCAGATACCTAGCGGGAGTGAACACAGATACGCAGTATTTT
TRBJ1-2	.	TRBV5-5	TRBD1	CASSGAFTGQDIYGYTF	TGTGCCAGCAGCGGAGCCTTTACAGGACAGGATATCTATGGCTACACCTTC
TRBJ2-5	.	TRBV29-1	.	CSVERGNGETQYF	TGCAGCGTTGAACGGGGGAATGGGGAGACCCAGTACTTC
TRBJ1-2	few	TRBV28	TRBD1	CASSLGTVWGYGYTF	TGTGCCAGCAGTCTTGGGACAGTTTGGGGCTATGGCTACACCTTC
TRBJ2-1	.	TRBV4-1	.	CASSPRSGEQFF	TGCGCCAGCAGCCCCCGATCGGGTGAGCAGTTCTTC
TRBJ1-1	.	TRBV27	.	CASSSGLLTEAFF	TGTGCCAGCAGTTCCGGACTGCTCACTGAAGCTTTCTTT
TRBJ1-5	.	TRBV21-1	.	CASSKGGPKQPQHF	TGTGCCAGCAGCAAAGGGGGACCGAAGCAGCCCCAGCATTTT
TRBJ2-6	once	TRBV19	.	CASSIPRAYSGANVLTF	TGTGCCAGTAGTATTCCCCGAGCCTACTCTGGGGCCAACGTCCTGACTTTC
TRBJ2-3	.	TRBV11-2	TRBD2	CASSLAAGGVTDTQYF	TGTGCCAGCAGCTTAGCGGCGGGAGGGGTCACAGATACGCAGTATTTT
TRBJ2-7	.	TRBV2	TRBD1	CASRGSQGVTQYF	TGTGCCAGCAGGGGGAGTCAGGGGGTTACGCAGTACTTC
TRBJ2-3	.	TRBV6-6	.	CASSASTDTQYF	TGTGCCAGCAGTGCTAGCACAGATACGCAGTATTTT
TRBJ2-2	medium-sized	TRBV11-2	.	CASSLVGTGELFF	TGTGCCAGCAGCTTAGTCGGCACCGGGGAGCTGTTTTTT
TRBJ2-5	few	TRBV4-1	TRBD2	CASSQLPGLAGGPAETQYF	TGCGCCAGCAGCCAACTACCGGGACTAGCGGGGGGCCCGGCAGAGACCCAGTACTTC
TRBJ2-3	.	TRBV4-1	TRBD2	CASSQDWGTITDTQYF	TGCGCCAGCAGCCAAGATTGGGGGACTATCACAGATACGCAGTATTTT
TRBJ2-3	.	TRBV11-2	.	CASSLMGTQYF	TGTGCCAGCAGCTTAATGGGGACGCAGTATTTT
TRBJ2-3	.	TRBV5-4	.	CASSLSERLTPDTQYF	TGTGCCAGCAGCTTGTCCGAGAGACTAACCCCAGATACGCAGTATTTT
TRBJ1-1	.	TRBV5-4	.	CASSLNRDFITEAFF	TGTGCCAGCAGCTTGAATCGAGACTTCATAACTGAAGCTTTCTTT
TRBJ1-4	.	TRBV3-1/TRBV3-2	.	CASSRRYGANEKLFF	TGTGCCAGCAGCCGAAGATACGGGGCGAACGAAAAACTGTTTTTT
TRBJ1-6	.	TRBV7-2	.	CASSPRSTFSPLHF	TGTGCCAGCAGCCCCCGGTCAACTTTTTCACCCCTCCACTTT
TRBJ2-2	once	TRBV28	.	CASRHPLGTGELFF	TGTGCCAGCAGACACCCCCTAGGGACCGGGGAGCTGTTTTTT
TRBJ2-5	few	TRBV11-1	.	CASSLAAGFQETQYF	TGTGCCAGCAGCTTAGCGGCGGGATTCCAAGAGACCCAGTACTTC
TRBJ2-7	.	TRBV4-2	.	CASSQVDRNYEQYF	TGTGCCAGCAGCCAAGTGGACAGAAACTACGAGCAGTACTTC
TRBJ2-7	.	TRBV2	TRBD2	CASRGGLAGNYEQYF	TGTGCCAGCAGAGGTGGACTAGCGGGGAACTACGAGCAGTACTTC
TRBJ2-5	few	TRBV10-3	TRBD2	CAISESGGTQETQYF	TGTGCCATCAGTGAGAGCGGGGGAACCCAAGAGACCCAGTACTTC
TRBJ1-4	.	TRBV5-1	.	CASSLDSLNEKLFF	TGCGCCAGCAGCTTGGACAGTCTCAATGAAAAACTGTTTTTT
TRBJ2-7	.	TRBV30	.	CAWSRDTYEQYF	TGTGCCTGGTCCCGGGACACCTACGAGCAGTACTTC
TRBJ2-1	.	TRBV5-4	.	CASSLALRQSYNEQFF	TGTGCCAGCAGCTTGGCCCTGCGGCAATCCTACAATGAGCAGTTCTTC
TRBJ1-5	.	TRBV6-2/TRBV6-3	.	CASSTPLAGPNQPQHF	TGTGCCAGCAGTACACCCCTCGCAGGCCCCAATCAGCCCCAGCATTTT
TRBJ2-7	.	TRBV6-1	.	CASSEAAGRSYEQYF	TGTGCCAGCAGTGAAGCGGCAGGGAGGTCCTACGAGCAGTACTTC
TRBJ1-1	.	TRBV6-5	TRBD1	CASRTGQPNTEAFF	TGTGCCAGCAGAACGGGACAGCCAAACACTGAAGCTTTCTTT
TRBJ2-7	.	TRBV5-1	.	CASSLTPDGYEQYF	TGCGCCAGCAGCTTGACCCCGGACGGCTACGAGCAGTACTTC